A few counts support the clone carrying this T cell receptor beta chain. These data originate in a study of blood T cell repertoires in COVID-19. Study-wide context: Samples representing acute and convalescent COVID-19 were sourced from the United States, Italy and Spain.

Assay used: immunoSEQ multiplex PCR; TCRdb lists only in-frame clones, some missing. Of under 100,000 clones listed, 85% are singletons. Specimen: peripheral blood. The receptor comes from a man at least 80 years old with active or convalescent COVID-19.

In DNA form, the CDR3 reads TGTGCCAGCAGCTACGGACAGGGATTTTTCACCGGGGAGCTGTTTTTT. This sequence encodes CASSYGQGFFTGELFF. This chain joins TRBV7-9 and TRBJ2-2, with 8 bases fitting TRBD1. From germline, CDR1 is SEHNR and CDR2 FQNEAQ (reference sequence). This CDR3 spans 16 amino acids. V was pared by 4 bases and J by 4 bases, with 8 bases of the junction left unmatched.